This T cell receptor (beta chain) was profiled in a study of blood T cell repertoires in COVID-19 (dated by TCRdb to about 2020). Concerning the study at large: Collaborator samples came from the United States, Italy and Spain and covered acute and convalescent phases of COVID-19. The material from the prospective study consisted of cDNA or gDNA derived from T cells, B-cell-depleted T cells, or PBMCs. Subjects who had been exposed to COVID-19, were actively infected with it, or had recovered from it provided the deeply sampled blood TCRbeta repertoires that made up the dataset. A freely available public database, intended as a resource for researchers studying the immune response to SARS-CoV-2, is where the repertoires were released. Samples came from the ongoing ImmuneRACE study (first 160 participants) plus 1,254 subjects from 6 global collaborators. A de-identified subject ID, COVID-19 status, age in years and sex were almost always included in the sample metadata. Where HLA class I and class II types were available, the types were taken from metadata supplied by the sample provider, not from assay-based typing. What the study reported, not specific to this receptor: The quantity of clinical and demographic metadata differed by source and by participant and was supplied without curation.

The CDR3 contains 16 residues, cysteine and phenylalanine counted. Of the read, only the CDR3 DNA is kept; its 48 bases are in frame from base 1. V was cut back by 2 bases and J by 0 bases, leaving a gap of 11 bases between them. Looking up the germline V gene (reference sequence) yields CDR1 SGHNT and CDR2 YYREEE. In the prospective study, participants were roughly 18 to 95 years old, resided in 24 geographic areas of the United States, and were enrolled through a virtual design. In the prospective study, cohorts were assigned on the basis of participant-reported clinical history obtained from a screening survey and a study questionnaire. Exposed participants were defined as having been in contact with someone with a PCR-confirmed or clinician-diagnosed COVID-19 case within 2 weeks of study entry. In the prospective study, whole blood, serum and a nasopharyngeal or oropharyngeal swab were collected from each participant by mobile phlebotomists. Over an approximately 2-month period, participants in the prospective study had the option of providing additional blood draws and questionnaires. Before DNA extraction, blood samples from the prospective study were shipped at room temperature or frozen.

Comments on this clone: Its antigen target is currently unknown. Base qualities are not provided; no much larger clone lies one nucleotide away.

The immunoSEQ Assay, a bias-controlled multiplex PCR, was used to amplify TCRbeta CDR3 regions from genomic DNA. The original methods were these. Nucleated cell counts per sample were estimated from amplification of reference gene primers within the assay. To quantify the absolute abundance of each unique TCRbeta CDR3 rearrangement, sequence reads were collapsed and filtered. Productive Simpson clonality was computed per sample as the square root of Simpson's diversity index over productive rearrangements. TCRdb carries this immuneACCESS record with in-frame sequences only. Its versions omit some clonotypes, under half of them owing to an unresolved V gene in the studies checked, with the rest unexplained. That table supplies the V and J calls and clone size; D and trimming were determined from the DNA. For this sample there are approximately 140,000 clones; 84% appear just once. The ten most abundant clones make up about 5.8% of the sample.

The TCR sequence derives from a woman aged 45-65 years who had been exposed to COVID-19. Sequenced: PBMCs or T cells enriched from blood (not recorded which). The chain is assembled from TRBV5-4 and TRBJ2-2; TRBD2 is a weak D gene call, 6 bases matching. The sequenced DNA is TGTGCCAGCAGCTTCGGGGGAGGCCCGAACACCGGGGAGCTGTTTTTT. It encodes CASSFGGGPNTGELFF.